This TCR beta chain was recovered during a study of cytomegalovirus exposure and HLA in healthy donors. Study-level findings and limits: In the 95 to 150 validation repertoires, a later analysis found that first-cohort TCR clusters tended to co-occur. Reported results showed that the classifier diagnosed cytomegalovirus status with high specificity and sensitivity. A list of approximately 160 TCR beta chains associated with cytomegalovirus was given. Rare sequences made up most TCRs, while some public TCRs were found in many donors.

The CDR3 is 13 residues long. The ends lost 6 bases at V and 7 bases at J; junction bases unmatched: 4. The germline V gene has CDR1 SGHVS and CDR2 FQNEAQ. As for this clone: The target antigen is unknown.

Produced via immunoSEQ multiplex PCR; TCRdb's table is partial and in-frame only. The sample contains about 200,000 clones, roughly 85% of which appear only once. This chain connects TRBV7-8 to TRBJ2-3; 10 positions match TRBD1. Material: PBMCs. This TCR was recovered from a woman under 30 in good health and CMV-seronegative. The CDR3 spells CASRGTGVNTQYF. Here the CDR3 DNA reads TGTGCCAGCAGGGGGACAGGGGTTAATACGCAGTATTTT.